The T cell receptor (beta chain) described here comes from a study of neoadjuvant anti-PD-1 for oral cavity cancer. The study, taken as a whole, reports: Higher pretreatment blood Treg/Th17 ratios correlated with higher pretreatment blood and lower post-treatment tumor TCRbeta clonality.

Method: immunoSEQ multiplex PCR; TCRdb's copy keeps in-frame clones and lacks some. The sample includes 10,000 or so clones, about 66% of them seen just once. Turning to this clone: Antigen: not known.

The receptor's source is a person aged 35-79 years with oral cavity squamous cell carcinoma. The specimen was tumor tissue, collected before nivolumab (anti-PD-1) treatment.

CDR3 DNA: TGTGCCATCAGTGAGTCAAGAAACACCATATATTTT. This gives the protein CAISESRNTIYF. The V call is TRBV10-3, the J call TRBJ1-3, with D uncertain. Per germline, CDR1 ENHRY and CDR2 SYGVKD. Trimming pared 0 bases from V and 5 bases from J, leaving 2 bases between. The CDR3 is 12 amino acids.